This TCR beta chain appears in the sequencing data of a study of T cells expressing NK-cell markers. The wider study: It was sorted CD3+CD56-NKG2C+, CD3+CD56+NKG2C- and CD3+CD56+NKG2C+ T cells that provided the TCR beta repertoires.

No DNA is given; TCRdb re-called the 5' RACE reads and lists each CDR3 protein once. This sample contains about 380,000 distinct CDR3 sequences. The CDR3 loop spans 15 amino acids. Germline V gives CDR1 SGHVS, CDR2 FNYEAQ. Findings and caveats of the study: Top CD8+ clonotypes included the dominant CD3+CD56+NKG2C+ clonotypes in several donors. The HCMV specificity of the expanded NKG2C+ T cell clones stayed unresolved. Researchers report these clonotypes also headed the CD3+CD56-NKG2C+ fraction in a few donors.

Details on this clonotype: As yet, its antigen is unknown.

This TCR was sampled from a man aged 18 to 70 in good health. The chain combines TRBV7-6 with TRBJ2-2; with no DNA, the TCRdb D assignment of TRBD1 cannot be verified. The sample comprised blood T cells: a sorted CD56 or NKG2C T cell subset, CD4+ or CD8+ T cells, or bulk PBMC T cells (not recorded which). The CDR3 sequence: CASSGDRATTGELFF. The complete variable domain, with remaining parts taken from reference TRBV7-6 and TRBJ2-2, reads GAGVSQSPRYKVTKRGQDVALRCDPISGHVSLYWYRQALGQGPEFLTYFNYEAQQDKSGLPNDRFSAERPEGSISTLTIQRTEQRDSAMYRCASSGDRATTGELFFGEGSRLTVL.